This entry describes one T cell receptor (beta chain). The antigen it recognizes is unknown. No much larger clone exists at a distance of one base, and base qualities are not known. The source of the sample is a study of CD8 T cells in Susac syndrome (dated 2019 in TCRdb). As for the study more broadly: The study used repertoire sequencing to test whether antigen drove CD8+ T cell activation and differentiation in Susac syndrome. On the study overall, not on this receptor specifically: The TCR sequencing and HLA analysis was acknowledged to have included a relatively small number of individuals.

High-throughput TCR beta sequencing profiled peripheral blood CD8+ and CD4+ T cells from healthy donors, Susac syndrome patients and multiple sclerosis patients. Treatment-naive patients with stable or active relapsing-remitting disease fulfilling revised McDonald criteria were used as multiple sclerosis controls. Bulk CD8+ and CD4+ T cells were purified magnetically by negative isolation, whereas CD8+ TEMRA cells were enriched by FACS. Blood was collected in EDTA tubes and processed within 24 hours, with PBMCs isolated through density gradient centrifugation. PBMCs intended for TCR sequencing were cryopreserved in liquid nitrogen and thawed later in a water bath at 37 degrees C. Purity of sorted or isolated CD4+, CD8+ and CD8+ TEMRA cells was at least 90%. RNA was extracted with the RNeasy kit and roughly 0.5 to 1 ug was reverse transcribed using random hexamers. The immunoSEQ multiplex PCR assay, which covers 54 Vbeta and 13 Jbeta segments, was used to amplify TCR beta CDR3 regions. Bias from PCR amplification was corrected by using a synthetic template baseline for primer optimization and for computational correction. In the original analysis: Reads were assigned to V, D and J genes according to IMGT and analyzed in immunoSEQ Analyzer, with only productive sequences retained. Clonality was calculated as one minus the Shannon entropy normalized by log2 of the number of productive unique sequences. Public and private clones were assessed among the 100 most prevalent clones of each patient and control. A clone was defined as Susac-specific if it was absent from the healthy and MS cohorts, from 950 to 1,300 published viral clones and from other ImmuneACCESS disease sequences. TCRdb redid the processing of the public reads, applying fastp at Q25 and MiXCR, and retained in-frame beta chains. Every CDR3 protein is listed once, alongside the most common genes and DNA of its rows. The V and J calls and clone size come from TCRdb's table, not from the authors' own analysis. This sample holds 200,000 or so distinct CDR3 sequences; about 95% were observed only once. The ten largest clones add up to roughly 0.094% of the sample.

V loses 5 bases of germline sequence and J loses 3 bases, and the interval between the two ends is 11 bases. The germline V gene encodes CDR1 GTSNPN and CDR2 SVGIG (reference sequence). The CDR3 starts with the cysteine, ends with the phenylalanine, and has 12 residues. The entry retains the CDR3 DNA only, 36 bases that are in frame from base 1. The V and J genes are TRBV30 and TRBJ2-7; a weak D assignment points to TRBD2 (5 bases agree). Sequenced material: CD4+ T cells from PBMCs. The sequence derives from a human donor with multiple sclerosis. The nucleotides read TGTGCCTGGTCCTATCGGGACTACGAGCAGTACTTC. It translates to CAWSYRDYEQYF.